This entry describes one TCR beta chain. This sample was included in a study of control samples from healthy donors and cancer patients. TCRdb keeps only in-frame clones here, not all; method: immunoSEQ multiplex PCR. Of about 120,000 clones listed, about nine tenths are singletons. The length of the CDR3 is 19 residues. The V gene's germline CDR1 is SGHKS and CDR2 YYEKEE (reference sequence). V lost 3 bases and J lost 0; bases outside the gene matches: 13. This chain uses TRBV5-5 with TRBJ2-7; 12 bases align to TRBD2. The sample consisted of blood. This receptor was taken from a man in his forties in good health. CDR3 coding DNA: TGTGCCAGCAGCTCGAGGGACGCCGGACTAGCGGGGATCTCCTACGAGCAGTACTTC. This encodes CASSSRDAGLAGISYEQYF.